The 23 T cell receptor beta chains below all came from one sample that was sequenced in a study of circulating and synovial CD4+ cells in juvenile arthritis. Measured with immunoSEQ multiplex PCR; TCRdb has only the in-frame clones, and not every one. The profile shows around 32,000 clones, 95% to 96% of them singletons. Specimen: CD4+ T cells from blood. The receptor set was obtained from a human donor with juvenile idiopathic arthritis.

The chain recombines TRBV28 with TRBJ1-4; TRBD1 is a possible D gene (5 bases). Germline V CDR1 and CDR2: MDHEN, SYDVKM. V was pared by 5 bases and J by 8 bases, with 18 bases between. The CDR3 is 15 amino acids. In DNA form, the CDR3 reads TGTGCCAGCAGTCCGGGCGGGGGGACGAAGGAAAAACTGTTTTTT. Translation: CASSPGGGTKEKLFF.

The chain recombines TRBV16 with TRBJ1-1, with a tentative D call TRBD1 (6 bases). The CDR3 covers 14 residues. Germline-derived CDR1 and CDR2 are KGHSY and FQNENV. Trimming removed 7 bases at V and 3 bases at J, with 15 bases between. The CDR3 DNA is TGTGCCAGCACTTCGAGGACAGCCGACACTGAAGCTTTCTTT. It specifies CASTSRTADTEAFF.

The V and J genes are TRBV6-6 and TRBJ1-2; TRBD1 aligns across 8 bases. The V and J ends lost 8 bases and 2 bases, in that order; junction bases with no gene match: 4. Germline V gives CDR1 MNHNY, CDR2 SVGAGI (reference sequence). The CDR3 covers 13 residues. CDR3 nucleotide sequence: TGTGCCAGCGCGACAGGGGAGAACTATGGCTACACCTTC. Translating gives CASATGENYGYTF.

In the case of this clone: The junction and the germline gene differ at one end; a read error may be behind it. Other DNA sequences in this sample translate to the same CDR3. The rearrangement uses TRBV27 and TRBJ1-6; 8 bases fit TRBD1. The CDR3 has 15 residues. CDR1 is MNHEY and CDR2 is SMNVEV in the germline V gene (reference sequence). The CDR3 loop reads CASSSGQGFNSPLHF. The CDR3 nucleotides read TGTGCCAGCAGTTCCGGACAGGGTTTTAATTCCCCCCTCCACTTT.

The chain joins TRBV6-1 to TRBJ2-7; D possibly corresponds to TRBD1 (6 bases). This CDR3 has 16 amino acids. V lost 2 bases and J 0 bases, leaving 14 bases between the germline ends. Germline V gives CDR1 MNHNS, CDR2 SASEGT. CDR3 in amino acids: CASSESGTIRSYEQYF. In DNA, the CDR3 is TGTGCCAGCAGTGAATCGGGGACAATTCGCTCCTACGAGCAGTACTTC.

The rearrangement joins TRBV28 to TRBJ1-5, with a possible D match to TRBD1 (6 bases). Trimming left V 2 bases short and J 7 bases short, with 12 bases between. The germline gives CDR1 MDHEN, CDR2 SYDVKM. The CDR3 runs to 14 residues. CDR3 DNA: TGTGCCAGCAGTTTACAGGCAGGGGCGCAGCCCCAGCATTTT. Translation gives CASSLQAGAQPQHF. Based on the CDR3 plus reference TRBV28 and TRBJ1-5, the full variable domain is DVKVTQSSRYLVKRTGEKVFLECVQDMDHENMFWYRQDPGLGLRLIYFSYDVKMKEKGDIPEGYSVSREKKERFSLILESASTNQTSMYLCASSLQAGAQPQHFGDGTRLSIL.

This chain uses TRBV6-6 with TRBJ2-7; D remains ambiguous. The V end lost 0 bases, the J end lost 1 base, and 7 bases lay between the germline ends. The CDR3 is 14 amino acids. Germline CDR1 is MNHNY and CDR2 is SVGAGI (reference sequence). In DNA form, the CDR3 reads TGTGCCAGCAGTTACTCGAGGCTGTCCTACGAGCAGTACTTC. Translated: CASSYSRLSYEQYF.

For the CDR3, the DNA is TGCGCCAGCAGCTTGTCCACAGGTGTAGATACGCAGTATTTT. Protein sequence: CASSLSTGVDTQYF. J is TRBJ2-3 and V is TRBV5-1; tentative D call: TRBD1 (5 bases). Between the trimmed V and J ends, which lost 1 base and 5 bases, there was a span of 11 bases. The germline CDR1 and CDR2 sequences are SGHRS and YFSETQ. The CDR3 consists of 14 residues.

As DNA, the CDR3 is TGTGCCAGCAGCTTGGGACTAGCTCTTCAGGAGCAGTTCTTC. It translates to CASSLGLALQEQFF. This chain links TRBV7-9 with TRBJ2-1, with 9 bases identical to TRBD2. This CDR3 region has 14 residues. The V gene end was trimmed by 3 bases and the J gene end by 10 bases; junction bases not matched to a gene: 7. Germline CDR1 SEHNR, CDR2 FQNEAQ (reference sequence).

The chain employs TRBV30 and TRBJ1-1, with D perhaps TRBD1 (5 bases). This CDR3 has 14 residues. The V and J ends lost 5 bases and 6 bases respectively, with 19 bases between them. Germline CDR1 and CDR2: GTSNPN and SVGIG (reference sequence). In nucleotides, the CDR3 is TGTGCCTGGGAAAACGAAGATGGAGGGGCTGAAGCTTTCTTT. It specifies CAWENEDGGAEAFF.

The gene calls are TRBV21-1 and TRBJ2-6; the table's D call, TRBD2, has no DNA check behind it. TRBV21-1 is annotated as a pseudogene. This CDR3 region has 18 residues. The CDR3 DNA follows: TGTGCCAGCAGCAAGGGGGGGGCTATAATATCAGGGGCCAACGTCCTGACTTTC. Protein: CASSKGGAIISGANVLTF.

This chain joins TRBV5-6 and TRBJ2-5, with TRBD1 matching 12 bases. The CDR3 length is 16 residues. V dropped 3 bases and J dropped 5; count of bases not matched to a gene: 8. CDR1 SGHDT and CDR2 YYEEEE come from the germline V gene. The CDR3, as DNA: TGTGCCAGCAGCTCGACCGGGACAGGGGGCGCGGAGACCCAGTACTTC. This sequence encodes CASSSTGTGGAETQYF.

This clone occurred once. The J gene is TRBJ2-3, the V gene TRBV28; D gene uncertain. V lost 5 bases, J lost 2 bases, and 8 bases lay in between. CDR1 and CDR2 from the germline V gene are MDHEN and SYDVKM. The CDR3 covers 13 residues. CDR3 in amino acids: CASSLPNTDTQYF. The CDR3 nucleotides read TGTGCCAGCAGTCTTCCTAACACAGATACGCAGTATTTT.

V gene TRBV2 combines with J gene TRBJ2-7; 8 bases map to TRBD1. This CDR3 is 16 amino acids long. The trim removed 7 bases at V and 4 bases at J, leaving 15 bases unmatched. Germline CDR1 is SNHLY and CDR2 is FYNNEI. CDR3 loop: CASKRTGFLPIYEQYF. In DNA, the CDR3 is TGTGCCAGCAAAAGGACAGGGTTTCTTCCTATATACGAGCAGTACTTC.

This chain links TRBV11-2 with TRBJ1-5, with TRBD1 matching over 9 bases. The germline V gene encodes CDR1 SGHAT and CDR2 FQNNGV. V dropped 1 base and J dropped 7; count of bases not matched to a gene: 2. The CDR3 extends over 14 amino acids. The CDR3 coding sequence is TGTGCCAGCAGCTTAGGGACAGGGGCCCAGCCCCAGCATTTT. It encodes CASSLGTGAQPQHF.

This chain uses TRBV27 with TRBJ2-7; D is possibly TRBD2 (5 bases). The ends were cut back, 2 bases at V and 9 bases at J, with 20 bases in the middle. The CDR3 contains 15 residues. Germline assignment: CDR1 MNHEY and CDR2 SMNVEV (reference sequence). The CDR3 loop reads CASSLTNSGGAMQYF. The CDR3 region has the DNA TGTGCCAGCAGTTTAACTAACAGTGGAGGAGCAATGCAGTACTTC.

The chain recombines TRBV2 with TRBJ1-2; 9 nucleotides align to TRBD1. The length of the CDR3 is 15 residues. In germline, CDR1 is SNHLY, CDR2 FYNNEI. Trimming took 6 bases from V and 4 from J; bases not matched to a gene: 9. The CDR3 loop is CASRGQGLRGYGYTF. The CDR3, as DNA: TGTGCCAGCAGGGGACAGGGTTTACGCGGCTATGGCTACACCTTC.

Here the CDR3 reads CASSLGLAGEGQFF. The CDR3 region has the DNA TGCGCCAGCAGCTTGGGACTAGCGGGAGAGGGGCAGTTCTTC. The rearrangement joins TRBV5-1 to TRBJ2-1; TRBD2 matches 12 bases. With 0 bases clipped from V and 12 bases from J, the junction kept 4 bases outside the gene matches. The germline CDR1 and CDR2 sequences are SGHRS and YFSETQ. This CDR3 is 14 amino acids long. The full variable domain, in which reference TRBV5-1 and TRBJ2-1 provide the parts outside the CDR3, is KAGVTQTPRYLIKTRGQQVTLSCSPISGHRSVSWYQQTPGQGLQFLFEYFSETQRNKGNFPGRFSGRQFSNSRSEMNVSTLELGDSALYLCASSLGLAGEGQFFGPGTRLTVL.

This rearrangement joins TRBV5-8 to TRBJ1-4; 7 nucleotides match TRBD1. CDR3 length: 12 amino acids. V lost 3 bases to trimming and J lost 7 bases; unmatched junction nucleotides: 0. Per germline, CDR1 SGHTS and CDR2 YDEGEE. CDR3 residues: CASSYRGEKLFF. The CDR3 coding sequence is TGTGCCAGCAGCTACAGGGGTGAAAAACTGTTTTTT.

The V gene is TRBV5-1, the J gene TRBJ2-7; D unresolved. CDR3 length equals 13 residues. V lost 3 bases and J 1 base, leaving 8 bases between the germline ends. CDR1 and CDR2 from the germline V gene are SGHRS and YFSETQ. CDR3: CASSSGSSYEQYF. For the CDR3, the DNA is TGCGCCAGCAGCTCGGGTTCTTCCTACGAGCAGTACTTC. The full variable domain, its missing parts supplied by reference TRBV5-1 and TRBJ2-7, is KAGVTQTPRYLIKTRGQQVTLSCSPISGHRSVSWYQQTPGQGLQFLFEYFSETQRNKGNFPGRFSGRQFSNSRSEMNVSTLELGDSALYLCASSSGSSYEQYFGPGTRLTVT.

J is TRBJ1-2 and V is TRBV6-1; D is perhaps TRBD1 (6 bases). Looked up from germline, CDR1 is MNHNS and CDR2 is SASEGT. V shed 7 bases and J shed 5 bases, with 14 bases lying between them. This CDR3 comprises 13 residues. CDR3 nucleotides: TGTGCCAGCAAGTCAGGGGCCTATTATGGCTACACCTTC. This gives the protein CASKSGAYYGYTF.

CDR3 nucleotides: TGTGCCAGCGAACACCGTCTCCGGGACTATGGCTACACCTTC. Translating gives CASEHRLRDYGYTF. J is TRBJ1-2 and V is TRBV30; D not certain. The ends were cut back, 8 bases at V and 3 bases at J, with 19 bases in the middle. The CDR3 length is 14 residues. Looked up from germline, CDR1 is GTSNPN and CDR2 is SVGIG (reference sequence). The complete variable domain, with remaining parts taken from reference TRBV30 and TRBJ1-2, reads SQTIHQWPATLVQPVGSPLSLECTVEGTSNPNLYWYRQAAGRGLQLLFYSVGIGQISSEVPQNLSASRPQDRQFILSSKKLLLSDSGFYLCASEHRLRDYGYTFGSGTRLTVV.

CDR3 DNA: TGTGCCAGTAGTATCTTCGGGGTAAACTATGGCTACACCTTC. Amino acids: CASSIFGVNYGYTF. The J gene is TRBJ1-2, the V gene TRBV19; no clear D. The CDR3 has 14 amino acids. The germline V gene encodes CDR1 LNHDA and CDR2 SQIVND (reference sequence). V was pared by 3 bases and J by 2 bases, with 10 bases between.